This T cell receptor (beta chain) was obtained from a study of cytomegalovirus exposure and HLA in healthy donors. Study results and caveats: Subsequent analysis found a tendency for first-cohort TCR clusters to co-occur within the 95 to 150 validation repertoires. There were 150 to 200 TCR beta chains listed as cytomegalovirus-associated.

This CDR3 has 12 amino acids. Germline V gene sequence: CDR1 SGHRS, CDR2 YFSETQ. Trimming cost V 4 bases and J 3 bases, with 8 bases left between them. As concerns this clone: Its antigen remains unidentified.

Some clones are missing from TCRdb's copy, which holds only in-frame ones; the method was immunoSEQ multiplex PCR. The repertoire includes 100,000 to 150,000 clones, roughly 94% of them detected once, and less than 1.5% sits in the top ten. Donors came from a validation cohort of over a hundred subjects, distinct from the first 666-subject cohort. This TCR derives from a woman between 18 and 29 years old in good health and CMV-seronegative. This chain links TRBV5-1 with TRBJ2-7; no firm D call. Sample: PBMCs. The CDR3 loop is CASSSSYYEQYF. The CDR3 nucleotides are TGCGCCAGCAGCAGCTCCTACTACGAGCAGTACTTC.